These T cell receptor beta chains were read from a single sample in a study of blood T cell repertoires in COVID-19. The data were produced by immunoSEQ multiplex PCR, yet TCRdb's version contains in-frame clones alone and is incomplete. The sample yields 200,000 to 250,000 clones, 70% to 90% seen once. Input material: peripheral blood. The receptors were sampled from a man aged 40-49 years with acute or convalescent COVID-19. The CDR3 runs from the conserved cysteine through the conserved F or W. Fields, in order: CDR3 DNA, CDR3 protein, V gene, D gene, J gene, clone size. A D gene is named only where the DNA matches it firmly. Not all rows give a size; the values are once, few, many and, for expanded clones, a class.

TGCTCGGGGGGGGGTTCGATTAATGCTAACTATGGCTACACCTTC	CSGGGSINANYGYTF	TRBV6-5	.	TRBJ1-2	.
TGTGCCTGGAGTGCAGGACTTTTGGAATATAATTCACCCCTCCACTTT	CAWSAGLLEYNSPLHF	TRBV30	.	TRBJ1-6	.
TGTGCCAGCAGCTTCGGGGATTCCTACGAGCAGTACTTC	CASSFGDSYEQYF	TRBV7-8	.	TRBJ2-7	.
TGTGCCAGCAGTAGCCCCGGGGAGATGGGTGAGACCCAGTACTTC	CASSSPGEMGETQYF	TRBV28	.	TRBJ2-5	.
TGTGCCAGCAGTGAATGGGGAGGGTCAGATACGCAGTATTTT	CASSEWGGSDTQYF	TRBV25-1	TRBD2	TRBJ2-3	.
TGTGCCAGCAGCCAGGGACAGAAGGCGGAGACCCAGTACTTC	CASSQGQKAETQYF	TRBV2	TRBD1	TRBJ2-5	.
TGTGCCAGCAGTGACCGGGGATTCTCTGGAAACACCATATATTTT	CASSDRGFSGNTIYF	TRBV2	.	TRBJ1-3	.
TGTGCCAGCAGCGCCCCCATAGGGGCTCAAGGGACGCAGTATTTT	CASSAPIGAQGTQYF	TRBV5-6	.	TRBJ2-3	.
TGTGCCAGCAGCGGACTAGCGGGGGGGGACTCCTACAATGAGCAGTTCTTC	CASSGLAGGDSYNEQFF	TRBV9	TRBD2	TRBJ2-1	.
TGTGCCAGCAGCCACCCCCTGGGACAGGCGAACACCGGGGAGCTGTTTTTT	CASSHPLGQANTGELFF	TRBV11-2	TRBD1	TRBJ2-2	.
TGTGCCAGTAGTATAGGCAAGGAGAGTTCACCCCTCCACTTT	CASSIGKESSPLHF	TRBV19	.	TRBJ1-6	.
TGTGCCAGCAGGGGAGAGACAGGGTTCGACACTGAAGCTTTCTTT	CASRGETGFDTEAFF	TRBV28	TRBD1	TRBJ1-1	.
TGCGCCAGCAGCTTAAGAGAGCGGGGGATGTTGGAGACCCAGTACTTC	CASSLRERGMLETQYF	TRBV5-1	TRBD2	TRBJ2-5	.
TGTGCCAGCAGGCCTGGCTACGTGAGGGGCTACACCTTC	CASRPGYVRGYTF	TRBV28	.	TRBJ1-2	.
TGTGCCAGCAGCTTCAGACCGGGACAGGGCCTCTCTGGGGCCAACGTCCTGACTTTC	CASSFRPGQGLSGANVLTF	TRBV11-2	TRBD1	TRBJ2-6	.
TGCGCCAGCAGCTCAATCACCAGTGGTTACTACAATGAGCAGTTCTTC	CASSSITSGYYNEQFF	TRBV5-1	.	TRBJ2-1	.
TGTGCCTGGAGTGCGGACACCTCTAACTATGGCTACACCTTC	CAWSADTSNYGYTF	TRBV30	.	TRBJ1-2	few
TGTGCCACCAGTGACCCTGGACAGGGTAACTATGGCTACACCTTC	CATSDPGQGNYGYTF	TRBV24-1	TRBD1	TRBJ1-2	.
TGTGCCAGCAGAGGTGCAGTGGGGGCTGCGCAGTACTTC	CASRGAVGAAQYF	TRBV28	.	TRBJ2-7	.
TGTGCCAGCACCGCGGGGGGGTCCGGGGCCAACGTCCTGACTTTC	CASTAGGSGANVLTF	TRBV28	TRBD2	TRBJ2-6	.
TGCGCCAGCAGCTCCGGGACAGATCACGATGGCTACACCTTC	CASSSGTDHDGYTF	TRBV5-1	TRBD1	TRBJ1-2	few
TGCGCCAGCAGCACGGGCTTAGCGGGCGGGGAGCTGTTTTTT	CASSTGLAGGELFF	TRBV5-1	TRBD2	TRBJ2-2	.
TGTGCCAGCAGTGACCCGGGGGGGGACCCCTGGGGCTACACCTTC	CASSDPGGDPWGYTF	TRBV6-1	.	TRBJ1-2	.
TGCAGTGCTAGCTTCCGCACTCTTGCTTTCTTT	CSASFRTLAFF	TRBV20-1	.	TRBJ1-1	.
TGTGCCAGCAGCTTAGGGGGGCTTTTGGGGGTATCCGCTTTCTTT	CASSLGGLLGVSAFF	TRBV7-8	.	TRBJ1-1	.
TGTGCCAGCACCGCAGCTAGCGGGTACTACGAGCAGTACTTC	CASTAASGYYEQYF	TRBV11-2	TRBD2	TRBJ2-7	.
TGTGCCAGCAGCTTAGCGAGTGCATTAGATACGCAGTATTTT	CASSLASALDTQYF	TRBV7-8	.	TRBJ2-3	.
TGTGCCAGCAGCTTAAGCCCCCCTGGACAGGGCACTGAAGCTTTCTTT	CASSLSPPGQGTEAFF	TRBV7-3	TRBD1	TRBJ1-1	once
TGTGCCAGCAGTCTGCATTGGGGCATTAGCACAGATACGCAGTATTTT	CASSLHWGISTDTQYF	TRBV9	.	TRBJ2-3	.
TGTGCCAGCAGAGCAGGGGGCACCTACGAGCAGTACTTC	CASRAGGTYEQYF	TRBV2	TRBD1	TRBJ2-7	.
TGTGCCAGCAGTCCACAGGGGGCCTTTTCACCCCTCCACTTT	CASSPQGAFSPLHF	TRBV28	TRBD1	TRBJ1-6	few